The next 24 T cell receptor beta chains were all read from a single sample in a study of T cell changes during pregnancy in multiple sclerosis. The assay was immunoSEQ multiplex PCR, and TCRdb's table has in-frame clones only and misses some. The repertoire holds more than 30,000 clones, with roughly 90% as singletons. Sample: CD8+ T cells from peripheral blood mononuclear cells, taken in the first trimester of pregnancy. The receptor source for this set is a female donor with multiple sclerosis, enrolled in a pregnancy study.

This chain joins TRBV11-1 and TRBJ2-7; 7 bases align to TRBD1. V was pared by 1 base and J by 0 bases, with 9 bases of the junction left unmatched. Germline-derived CDR1 and CDR2 are SGHAT and FQDESV (reference sequence). The CDR3 is 17 residues long. This CDR3 is CASSLGRQGFFSYEQYF. In DNA form, the CDR3 reads TGTGCCAGCAGCTTAGGTCGACAGGGTTTTTTCTCCTACGAGCAGTACTTC.

The J gene is TRBJ2-6, the V gene TRBV30, with TRBD1 matching 7 bases. The CDR3 covers 15 residues. Germline CDR1 GTSNPN, CDR2 SVGIG (reference sequence). V lost 1 base to trimming and J lost 2 bases; unmatched junction nucleotides: 2. CDR3 protein: CAWSEGGTGANVLTF. The DNA for the CDR3 is TGTGCCTGGAGTGAAGGGGGCACTGGGGCCAACGTCCTGACTTTC.

The chain recombines TRBV11-3 with TRBJ2-2; weak D call: TRBD2 (5 bases). The CDR3 consists of 14 residues. Germline CDR1 and CDR2: SGHNT and YENEEA. Trimming cost V 9 bases and J 5 bases, with 16 bases left between them. The DNA for the CDR3 is TGTGCCAGTGGGGTTGTGAGGGAAACCGGGGAGCTGTTTTTT. This gives the protein CASGVVRETGELFF.

The sample holds one count of this clone. V is TRBV5-6 and J is TRBJ2-2; weak D call: TRBD2 (6 bases). The CDR3 consists of 16 residues. With 3 bases removed from V and 0 bases from J, the gap between germline ends came to 12 bases. CDR1 SGHDT and CDR2 YYEEEE come from the germline V gene. The CDR3 nucleotides read TGTGCCAGCAGCTATCTAGCGACCGCGAACACCGGGGAGCTGTTTTTT. This sequence encodes CASSYLATANTGELFF.

The rearrangement joins TRBV12-5 to TRBJ1-2; D unresolved. The CDR3 is 12 residues long. Between the trimmed V and J ends, which lost 5 bases and 8 bases, there was a span of 12 bases. The V gene's germline CDR1 is LGHNT and CDR2 FRNRAP. CDR3 protein: CASGLTDWGYTF. The DNA for the CDR3 is TGTGCTAGTGGTCTAACGGACTGGGGCTACACCTTC.

J is TRBJ1-2 and V is TRBV2; D is unresolved. This CDR3 is 14 amino acids long. Germline CDR1 reads SNHLY; CDR2 reads FYNNEI. V dropped 3 bases and J dropped 0 bases, with 8 bases sitting between them. CDR3 coding DNA: TGTGCCAGCAGTGAGATGGGAGCTAACTATGGCTACACCTTC. It translates to CASSEMGANYGYTF.

The chain carries TRBV2 and TRBJ1-5; 7 positions agree with TRBD1. Germline V gene sequence: CDR1 SNHLY, CDR2 FYNNEI. V was clipped by 2 bases and J by 0 bases; unmatched bases: 10. The CDR3 consists of 18 residues. CDR3 sequence reads: CASSETLGGDDSNQPQHF. DNA for the CDR3: TGTGCCAGCAGTGAAACCTTAGGGGGCGACGATAGCAATCAGCCCCAGCATTTT.

The gene calls are TRBV5-1 and TRBJ2-7; D unclear. Germline CDR1 is SGHRS and CDR2 is YFSETQ. V was clipped by 2 bases and J by 2 bases, with 8 bases between them. The CDR3 has 13 amino acids. The CDR3 loop is CASSFTVTYEQYF. DNA of the CDR3: TGCGCCAGCAGCTTCACAGTTACCTACGAGCAGTACTTC.

This clone is labeled as medium-sized. The rearrangement uses TRBV10-2 and TRBJ2-7, with a possible D match to TRBD2 (7 bases). Trimming shortened V by 6 bases and J by 3 bases, and 12 bases separated the two germline ends. Germline V lookup: CDR1 WSHSY, CDR2 SAAADI. The CDR3 extends over 13 amino acids. CDR3: CASSEGDYYEQYF. CDR3 DNA: TGCGCCAGCAGCGAGGGGGACTACTACGAGCAGTACTTC.

This chain joins TRBV10-1 and TRBJ1-2; 7 bases are shared with TRBD1. CDR1 and CDR2 (germline): WNHNN, SYGVQD (reference sequence). This CDR3 is 14 amino acids long. V was pared by 6 bases and J by 2 bases, with 6 bases of the junction left unmatched. This CDR3 is CASRTGTANYGYTF. The CDR3 DNA follows: TGCGCCAGCAGAACCGGGACAGCGAACTATGGCTACACCTTC.

This clone came up a few times. The chain combines TRBV7-9 with TRBJ1-1; a possible D gene is TRBD1 (6 bases). Germline CDR1 SEHNR, CDR2 FQNEAQ (reference sequence). The CDR3 has 13 residues. The V and J ends lost 4 bases and 6 bases respectively, with 12 bases between them. CDR3 nucleotide sequence: TGTGCCAGCAGCTGGACACAGGGAGCTGAAGCTTTCTTT. Its protein product is CASSWTQGAEAFF.

This clone was picked up one time. V is TRBV5-8 and J is TRBJ2-7, with D uncertain. The V and J ends lost 1 base and 0 bases respectively, with 8 bases between them. The CDR3 runs 14 residues. In germline, CDR1 is SGHTS, CDR2 YDEGEE. This CDR3 reads CASSLTESSYEQYF. CDR3 DNA: TGTGCCAGCAGCTTGACTGAGAGCTCCTACGAGCAGTACTTC.

The chain recombines TRBV6-5 with TRBJ1-2, with 8 nucleotides matching TRBD1. From germline, CDR1 is MNHEY and CDR2 SVGAGI. The CDR3 spans 15 residues. With V trimmed by 6 bases and J by 5 bases, 11 bases remained unmatched. The CDR3 DNA reads TGTGCCAGCAGGCCGACGGACAGGGCCTCTTATGGCTACACCTTC. This codes for CASRPTDRASYGYTF.

The chain couples TRBV30 to TRBJ2-2, with D tentatively TRBD2 (7 bases). V gave up 0 bases and J gave up 4 bases, with 18 bases separating them. Germline V gene data show CDR1 as GTSNPN and CDR2 as SVGIG (reference sequence). The CDR3 has 17 residues. DNA of the CDR3: TGTGCCTGGAGTGTAAGGGCGTGGGGGGGCCCCACCGGGGAGCTGTTTTTT. Translating it yields CAWSVRAWGGPTGELFF. Using reference TRBV30 and TRBJ2-2 for the parts outside the CDR3, the full variable domain is SQTIHQWPATLVQPVGSPLSLECTVEGTSNPNLYWYRQAAGRGLQLLFYSVGIGQISSEVPQNLSASRPQDRQFILSSKKLLLSDSGFYLCAWSVRAWGGPTGELFFGEGSRLTVL.

The V gene is TRBV28, the J gene TRBJ1-6, with TRBD1 as a possible D gene (5 bases). Trimming cost V 3 bases and J 4 bases, with 7 bases left between them. Germline assignment: CDR1 MDHEN and CDR2 SYDVKM. This CDR3 is 14 amino acids long. The CDR3 nucleotides are TGTGCCAGCAGTTTGACAGAGTATAATTCACCCCTCCACTTT. Amino acids: CASSLTEYNSPLHF.

The rearrangement joins TRBV7-2 to TRBJ2-5; a possible D gene is TRBD1 (5 bases). The V and J ends lost 5 bases and 5 bases respectively, with 12 bases between them. The CDR3 covers 13 residues. CDR1 is SGHTA, CDR2 FQGNSA, per germline. For the CDR3, the DNA is TGTGCCAGCAGCCCCCGGTCAGGGGAGACCCAGTACTTC. Its protein product is CASSPRSGETQYF. The entire variable domain, with the rest obtained from reference TRBV7-2 and TRBJ2-5, is as follows: GAGVSQSPSNKVTEKGKDVELRCDPISGHTALYWYRQSLGQGLEFLIYFQGNSAPDKSGLPSDRFSAERTGGSVSTLTIQRTQQEDSAVYLCASSPRSGETQYFGPGTRLLVL.

The CDR3 sequence: CASRAGGENTEAFF. The CDR3 DNA follows: TGCGCCAGCAGAGCAGGGGGAGAGAACACTGAAGCTTTCTTT. This sequence joins TRBV5-1 and TRBJ1-1, with 7 bases identical to TRBD1. V trimming: 5 bases; J trimming: 1 base; junction bases outside the gene matches: 5. CDR1 and CDR2 (germline): SGHRS, YFSETQ. This CDR3 spans 14 amino acids. Looking up the rest from reference TRBV5-1 and TRBJ1-1 gives the full variable domain: KAGVTQTPRYLIKTRGQQVTLSCSPISGHRSVSWYQQTPGQGLQFLFEYFSETQRNKGNFPGRFSGRQFSNSRSEMNVSTLELGDSALYLCASRAGGENTEAFFGQGTRLTVV.

The rearrangement joins TRBV30 to TRBJ2-1; TRBD2 aligns across 7 bases. This CDR3 is built from 13 residues. The J segment lost 9 bases and the V segment lost 0 bases, leaving 5 bases of the junction unmatched. Germline CDR1 is GTSNPN and CDR2 is SVGIG (reference sequence). The CDR3 nucleotides are TGTGCCTGGAGTGTCGGCGGGAGTACTGAGCAGTTCTTC. Residues: CAWSVGGSTEQFF.

The V and J genes are TRBV19 and TRBJ2-1; possibly TRBD1 for D (6 bases). Germline V gene data show CDR1 as LNHDA and CDR2 as SQIVND (reference sequence). The CDR3 consists of 14 residues. V was clipped by 6 bases and J by 1 base, with 10 bases between them. In DNA form, the CDR3 reads TGTGCCAGTAGGGAGACAGGTTCCTACAATGAGCAGTTCTTC. Protein product: CASRETGSYNEQFF.

The chain joins TRBV9 to TRBJ2-7; D may be TRBD1 (5 bases). The CDR3 is made up of 15 amino acids. Germline lookup yields CDR1 SGDLS and CDR2 YYNGEE. The ends were cut back, 0 bases at V and 2 bases at J, with 12 bases in the middle. The CDR3: CASSVGDSATYEQYF. The CDR3 coding sequence is TGTGCCAGCAGCGTAGGAGACAGTGCCACCTACGAGCAGTACTTC.

The chain is built from TRBV5-1 and TRBJ2-7; D may be TRBD2 (6 bases). Looked up from germline, CDR1 is SGHRS and CDR2 is YFSETQ. V lost 3 bases and J lost 2, with 9 bases in between. There are 13 residues in the CDR3. DNA of the CDR3: TGCGCCAGCAGCTGGGACTCAACCTACGAGCAGTACTTC. It specifies CASSWDSTYEQYF.

The table lists this clone with a count of one. The chain employs TRBV28 and TRBJ1-1; maybe TRBD1 (5 bases). V dropped 10 bases and J dropped 3 bases, with 15 bases sitting between them. Germline V lookup: CDR1 MDHEN, CDR2 SYDVKM. This CDR3 has 13 amino acids. CDR3 DNA sequence: TGTGCCACCTGGGGGGTATTGGACACTGAAGCTTTCTTT. It translates to CATWGVLDTEAFF.

CDR3 sequence: CASSFSGRSYEQFF. In DNA form, the CDR3 reads TGTGCCAGCAGCTTTAGCGGGCGTAGCTATGAGCAGTTCTTC. The V and J genes are TRBV28 and TRBJ2-1; 7 nucleotides agree with TRBD2. V shed 6 bases, J shed 8 bases, and the junction held 10 bases outside the gene matches. This CDR3 spans 14 amino acids. CDR1 is MDHEN and CDR2 is SYDVKM in the germline V gene.

The gene calls are TRBV9 and TRBJ2-3; TRBD2 might be the D (5 bases). V lost 4 bases, J lost 4 bases, and 16 bases lay in between. This CDR3 spans 15 amino acids. Germline-derived CDR1 and CDR2 are SGDLS and YYNGEE. CDR3 nucleotide sequence: TGTGCCAGCAGCCCCTTCCGAGGGCATGCAGATACGCAGTATTTT. Translated: CASSPFRGHADTQYF.